What follows are 7 T cell receptor beta chains derived from one specimen sequenced in a study of blood T cell repertoires in COVID-19. Measured with immunoSEQ multiplex PCR; TCRdb has only the in-frame clones, and not every one. There are 100,000 to 150,000 clones in the sample; around 82% occur only once, and about an eighth lies in the top ten. The sequenced sample consisted of peripheral blood. These receptors originate from a woman under 40 who had recovered from COVID-19.

The chain employs TRBV3-1 (or the pseudogene TRBV3-2) and TRBJ2-1; 12 bases line up with TRBD2. Looked up from germline, CDR1 is LGHDT and CDR2 is YNNKEL (reference sequence). The CDR3 covers 17 residues. V lost 1 base, J lost 5 bases, and 6 bases stayed unmatched. DNA of the CDR3: TGTGCCAGCAGCCAAGGAGTCCGGACTAGCGGGGACAATGAGCAGTTCTTC. Amino acids: CASSQGVRTSGDNEQFF.

The chain employs TRBV7-9 and TRBJ1-2, with a tentative D call TRBD1 (5 bases). The CDR3 extends over 14 amino acids. Looked up from germline, CDR1 is SEHNR and CDR2 is FQNEAQ (reference sequence). The V gene lost 5 bases and the J gene lost 3 bases, with 13 bases spanning the gap. The CDR3 DNA is TGTGCCAGCAGCCCTCGTCAGGGTCACTATGGCTACACCTTC. Protein: CASSPRQGHYGYTF.

V and J are TRBV9 and TRBJ2-2, with 12 bases fitting TRBD2. The germline V gene has CDR1 SGDLS and CDR2 YYNGEE. The CDR3 extends over 18 amino acids. Trimming at V came to 3 bases and at J to 2 bases, leaving 8 bases not matched to a gene. DNA of the CDR3: TGTGCCAGCAGCGGCCTAGCGGGAGGGCCTATAAACACCGGGGAGCTGTTTTTT. Translated: CASSGLAGGPINTGELFF.

This rearrangement joins TRBV3-1 (or the pseudogene TRBV3-2) to TRBJ1-5; D unclear. CDR1 and CDR2 from the germline V gene are LGHDT and YNNKEL (reference sequence). The CDR3 is 17 amino acids. Deletions cut 1 base from V and 5 bases from J, with 18 bases between. CDR3 bases: TGTGCCAGCAGCCAAGGAGTTTCGGGAAAGGTTCATCAGCCCCAGCATTTT. It is translated as CASSQGVSGKVHQPQHF.

This clone was recorded a few times. The V gene is TRBV6-5, the J gene TRBJ1-1; D not certain. Trimming removed 6 bases at V and 1 base at J, with 12 bases between. This CDR3 comprises 14 residues. CDR1 is MNHEY, CDR2 SVGAGI, per germline. CDR3 DNA: TGTGCCAGCAGCCAAAACCACAAGAACACTGAAGCTTTCTTT. The encoded protein is CASSQNHKNTEAFF.

This sequence joins TRBV6-1 and TRBJ2-1; 10 nucleotides line up with TRBD1. Germline V gene data show CDR1 as MNHNS and CDR2 as SASEGT. This CDR3 has 15 amino acids. The trim removed 3 bases at V and 4 bases at J, leaving 3 bases unmatched. This CDR3 is CASSEGQGPYNEQFF. The CDR3 nucleotides are TGTGCCAGCAGTGAGGGACAGGGGCCATACAATGAGCAGTTCTTC.

In its sample, this clone was seen once. This chain uses TRBV5-1 with TRBJ2-2; the match to TRBD1 covers 8 bases. The CDR3 sequence is 15 residues long. The germline gives CDR1 SGHRS, CDR2 YFSETQ. V was clipped by 2 bases and J by 2 bases; unmatched bases: 2. The CDR3 coding sequence is TGCGCCAGCAGCTTACAGGGGGTTAACACCGGGGAGCTGTTTTTT. Its protein product is CASSLQGVNTGELFF.